Given below is one T cell receptor beta chain in context. The data were obtained in a study of blood T cell repertoires in COVID-19. Study details: From T cells, B-cell-depleted T cells, or PBMCs came the material, which was cDNA or gDNA.

The J segment lost 0 bases and the V segment lost 3 bases, leaving 7 bases of the junction unmatched. The CDR3 loop spans 16 amino acids. Germline V CDR1 and CDR2: SGHNT, YYREEE (reference sequence). Original methodology: The assay estimated nucleated cells by amplifying reference gene primers. Here immunoSEQ multiplex PCR was the method, and the copy in TCRdb shows in-frame clones only, minus some. V and J calls and clone size follow that table, whereas D and trimming were derived from the DNA. The repertoire holds under 250,000 clones, with around 83% as singletons. This rearrangement joins TRBV5-4 to TRBJ2-7; 9 bases match TRBD1. The specimen was peripheral blood. This TCR was sampled from a man between 45 and 60 years old with active or convalescent COVID-19. CDR3 in DNA: TGTGCCAGCAGCTACCCGGGACAGGGAATCTCCTACGAGCAGTACTTC. It encodes CASSYPGQGISYEQYF.